The rows below give T cell receptor beta chains drawn from one sample of a study of T-cell memory formation after mild COVID-19. TCRdb independently ran MiXCR on the 5' RACE reads; one entry per CDR3 protein. The data show hundreds of thousands of distinct CDR3 sequences, roughly 22% seen once. The specimen was PBMCs or a T cell subset sorted from them (not recorded which). Source of these receptors: an adult woman who had mild COVID-19 (a few samples of this study predate the infection). Cell type and time point are not known. CDR3s include the opening cysteine and the closing phenylalanine or tryptophan. A D gene is named only where the DNA matches it firmly. Size tells how often a clone was seen (once, few, many) or the class of an expanded clone, and some rows leave it out.

d_call: -
v_call: TRBV15
cdr3_length: 13
clone_size: -
j_call: TRBJ2-5
cdr3_nt: TGTGCCACCGGCACGCAATACCAAGAGACCCAGTACTTC
cdr3_aa: CATGTQYQETQYF

d_call: -
v_call: TRBV21-1
cdr3_length: 15
clone_size: -
j_call: TRBJ2-5
cdr3_nt: TGTGCCAGCAGCAAAGAGTCGCAGGACCAAGAGACCCAGTACTTC
cdr3_aa: CASSKESQDQETQYF

d_call: -
v_call: TRBV12-3/TRBV12-4
cdr3_length: 14
clone_size: -
j_call: TRBJ2-3
cdr3_nt: TGTGCCAGCACCCCCGGCCTGTGGACAGATACGCAGTATTTT
cdr3_aa: CASTPGLWTDTQYF

d_call: -
v_call: TRBV6-2/TRBV6-3
cdr3_length: 17
clone_size: -
j_call: TRBJ1-2
cdr3_nt: TGTGCCAGCAGTTACGCGCATCCCGGACATCGACTTCTGGGCTACACCTTC
cdr3_aa: CASSYAHPGHRLLGYTF

d_call: TRBD2
v_call: TRBV2
cdr3_length: 16
clone_size: few
j_call: TRBJ2-7
cdr3_nt: TGTGCCAGCAGTGACCCCCGGGCTAGCGGGAGCTACGAGCAGTACTTC
cdr3_aa: CASSDPRASGSYEQYF

d_call: TRBD1
v_call: TRBV7-6
cdr3_length: 16
clone_size: few
j_call: TRBJ1-4
cdr3_nt: TGTGCCAGCAGCTTAAACCCGGGACAGGGAGGCGAAAAACTGTTTTTT
cdr3_aa: CASSLNPGQGGEKLFF

d_call: TRBD1
v_call: TRBV5-1
cdr3_length: 13
clone_size: few
j_call: TRBJ2-7
cdr3_nt: TGCGCCAGCAAAGGGACAGGGTCGTACGAGCAGTACTTC
cdr3_aa: CASKGTGSYEQYF

d_call: TRBD2
v_call: TRBV6-2/TRBV6-3
cdr3_length: 16
clone_size: -
j_call: TRBJ2-3
cdr3_nt: TGTGCCAGCAGCAACAGACTAGCGGTCAGCACAGATACGCAGTATTTT
cdr3_aa: CASSNRLAVSTDTQYF

d_call: -
v_call: TRBV5-1
cdr3_length: 16
clone_size: few
j_call: TRBJ1-2
cdr3_nt: TGCGCCAGCAGACGGGGAGCCCTCGGGGTTTATTATGGCTACACCTTC
cdr3_aa: CASRRGALGVYYGYTF

d_call: -
v_call: TRBV7-2
cdr3_length: 13
clone_size: -
j_call: TRBJ2-7
cdr3_nt: TGTGCCAGCAGCACTCGGACGGACTACGAGCAGTACTTC
cdr3_aa: CASSTRTDYEQYF

d_call: -
v_call: TRBV2
cdr3_length: 15
clone_size: -
j_call: TRBJ2-3
cdr3_nt: TGTGCCAGCAGTGATCCTCGGGCAGGGGTAGATACGCAGTATTTT
cdr3_aa: CASSDPRAGVDTQYF

d_call: TRBD1
v_call: TRBV5-1
cdr3_length: 15
clone_size: -
j_call: TRBJ1-1
cdr3_nt: TGCGCCAGCAGCTTGGCCTGGGCAGGGGGATCCGAAGCTTTCTTT
cdr3_aa: CASSLAWAGGSEAFF

d_call: -
v_call: TRBV12-3/TRBV12-4
cdr3_length: 13
clone_size: -
j_call: TRBJ1-2
cdr3_nt: TGTGCCAGCAGTCCCGACATGCTCTATGGCTACACCTTC
cdr3_aa: CASSPDMLYGYTF

d_call: -
v_call: TRBV5-1
cdr3_length: 16
clone_size: -
j_call: TRBJ1-5
cdr3_nt: TGCGCCAGCAGCTTGGCCGGAGGGAGCAGCAATCAGCCCCAGCATTTT
cdr3_aa: CASSLAGGSSNQPQHF

d_call: TRBD2
v_call: TRBV7-6
cdr3_length: 16
clone_size: -
j_call: TRBJ2-1
cdr3_nt: TGTGCCAGCAGCTTTCGTAGCGGGGAAGTTTACAATGAGCAGTTCTTC
cdr3_aa: CASSFRSGEVYNEQFF

d_call: TRBD2
v_call: TRBV3-1
cdr3_length: 17
clone_size: few
j_call: TRBJ2-3
cdr3_nt: TGTGCCAGCACCGAATCGGGGCGCTACGTCGGGAGGGATACGCAGTATTTT
cdr3_aa: CASTESGRYVGRDTQYF

d_call: -
v_call: TRBV20-1
cdr3_length: 15
clone_size: few
j_call: TRBJ1-5
cdr3_nt: TGCAGTGCTAGAGATGCCATACATGGCAATCAGCCCCAGCATTTT
cdr3_aa: CSARDAIHGNQPQHF

d_call: -
v_call: TRBV4-2
cdr3_length: 18
clone_size: -
j_call: TRBJ1-2
cdr3_nt: TGTGCCAGCAGCCAAGATCGGGGTAGGGGACGGACTAACTATGGCTACACCTTC
cdr3_aa: CASSQDRGRGRTNYGYTF

d_call: -
v_call: TRBV4-3
cdr3_length: 16
clone_size: few
j_call: TRBJ1-6
cdr3_nt: TGCGCCAGCAGCCAAGGACCGGGACGGATTAATTCACCCCTCCACTTT
cdr3_aa: CASSQGPGRINSPLHF

d_call: -
v_call: TRBV7-8
cdr3_length: 14
clone_size: few
j_call: TRBJ2-5
cdr3_nt: TGTGCCAGCAGCCTCTCGGCCGGGGTCGAGACCCAGTACTTC
cdr3_aa: CASSLSAGVETQYF

d_call: TRBD1
v_call: TRBV20-1
cdr3_length: 13
clone_size: -
j_call: TRBJ1-1
cdr3_nt: TGCAGTGCTAGAAGACAGGGAAACACTGAAGCTTTCTTT
cdr3_aa: CSARRQGNTEAFF

d_call: -
v_call: TRBV5-1
cdr3_length: 14
clone_size: -
j_call: TRBJ2-5
cdr3_nt: TGCGCCAGCAGTTCGGGGCCCAGGGGAGAGACCCAGTACTTC
cdr3_aa: CASSSGPRGETQYF

d_call: -
v_call: TRBV20-1
cdr3_length: 11
clone_size: once
j_call: TRBJ2-5
cdr3_nt: TGCAGTGCTAATAGAGAAGAGACCCAGTACTTC
cdr3_aa: CSANREETQYF

d_call: -
v_call: TRBV5-1
cdr3_length: 15
clone_size: -
j_call: TRBJ1-1
cdr3_nt: TGCGCCAGCAGCCCCTTCGGGGAGGACGACACTGAAGCTTTCTTT
cdr3_aa: CASSPFGEDDTEAFF

d_call: -
v_call: TRBV12-3/TRBV12-4
cdr3_length: 14
clone_size: -
j_call: TRBJ2-7
cdr3_nt: TGTGCCAGCAGTTTTGGACAAAGTACCTACGAGCAGTACTTC
cdr3_aa: CASSFGQSTYEQYF

d_call: TRBD2
v_call: TRBV12-3/TRBV12-4
cdr3_length: 15
clone_size: -
j_call: TRBJ2-7
cdr3_nt: TGTGCCGCCCGCTTCCTTAAGCGGGGGGCCTACGAGCAGTACTTC
cdr3_aa: CAARFLKRGAYEQYF

d_call: TRBD2
v_call: TRBV7-9
cdr3_length: 16
clone_size: -
j_call: TRBJ2-7
cdr3_nt: TGTGCCAGCAGCTTTAGGCCCGGGACTAGCGGGACGGAGCAGTACTTC
cdr3_aa: CASSFRPGTSGTEQYF

d_call: TRBD1
v_call: TRBV4-1
cdr3_length: 16
clone_size: -
j_call: TRBJ2-3
cdr3_nt: TGCGCCAGCAGCCCAGGGGACAGGGGAGGCACAGATACGCAGTATTTT
cdr3_aa: CASSPGDRGGTDTQYF

d_call: -
v_call: TRBV20-1
cdr3_length: 12
clone_size: -
j_call: TRBJ1-2
cdr3_nt: TGCAGGGCTGGGGCAGCTAACTATGGCTACACCTTC
cdr3_aa: CRAGAANYGYTF

d_call: TRBD2
v_call: TRBV11-1
cdr3_length: 16
clone_size: -
j_call: TRBJ2-1
cdr3_nt: TGTGCCAGCAGCCCCTATAAGCTAGCGGCCTACAATGAGCAGTTCTTC
cdr3_aa: CASSPYKLAAYNEQFF

d_call: -
v_call: TRBV5-4
cdr3_length: 13
clone_size: -
j_call: TRBJ1-2
cdr3_nt: TGTGCCAGCAGCGGGGGTGGGCCCGGGGGCTACACCTTC
cdr3_aa: CASSGGGPGGYTF

d_call: TRBD1
v_call: TRBV10-3
cdr3_length: 14
clone_size: -
j_call: TRBJ1-1
cdr3_nt: TGTGCCATCAGTTCTCCAGGGGGAAACACTGAAGCTTTCTTT
cdr3_aa: CAISSPGGNTEAFF